This T cell receptor (beta chain) was profiled in a study of beta chain features in type 1 diabetes. Expressed TCRB transcripts were sequenced, since all the RNA that had been isolated was reverse transcribed. Sequencing of naive, central memory and regulatory T cell samples gave an average of around 3.5 million reads. Sequenced by immunoSEQ multiplex PCR; TCRdb stores in-frame clones only, minus some. The sample lists roughly 500,000 clones, about an eighth occurring once. Concerning this clone: Its specificity is unknown.

Whole-study results and caveats: A closer apparent resemblance between naive, central memory and Treg TCRB repertoires was seen in patients than in healthy donors. The analysis here could not establish whether HLA type shapes TCRB rearrangement.

CD4+ naive, central memory, regulatory and stem cell-like memory subsets were isolated by sorting on CD45RO/CCR7/CD25/CD127/CD95/CD27. Sequenced: naive CD4+ T cells from blood. This clonotype was sampled from a young woman in good health.

The CDR3 spells CASSYRDSITNEQFF. In DNA, the CDR3 is TGTGCCAGTAGTTACCGGGACAGTATTACGAATGAGCAGTTCTTC. The rearrangement links TRBV19 to TRBJ2-1; 7 bases agree with TRBD1. Trimming at V came to 5 bases and at J to 7 bases, leaving 11 bases not matched to a gene. The V gene's germline CDR1 is LNHDA and CDR2 SQIVND (reference sequence). The CDR3 sequence is 15 residues long.